This TCR beta chain emerged from a study of spatial heterogeneity in lung cancer (dated by TCRdb to about 2019). The study in broad terms: Beta-chain transcripts were consistently detected in greater numbers than alpha-chain transcripts, which likely reflects a higher abundance of beta-chain transcripts. Nonsynonymous mutation counts, determined by whole-exome sequencing of tumor tissue, were related to features of the TCR repertoire. In the raw uncorrected reads, each unique combination of TCR and UMI appeared on average more than ten times. Both alpha and beta chains were TCR-sequenced in samples taken at surgery, namely 220 tumor regions, 62 to 65 matched nontumor lung samples and about 52 PBMC samples. A strong correlation was found between TCR transcript counts in tumor regions and a T cell transcriptional module score from matched bulk RNA-seq. TCR alpha and beta repertoires were quantitatively compared across multiple tumor regions, matched nontumor lung and blood in non-small cell lung cancer. Findings and caveats that apply to the study as a whole: Counts of ubiquitous and regional expanded TCRs were found to correlate with counts of ubiquitous and regional nonsynonymous mutations, respectively. TCR-seq coverage of tumor T cells was estimated to be only roughly 7% for alpha chains and 13% for beta chains. Additional single-cell paired TCR alpha and beta sequencing was considered necessary to confirm, at a functional level, the hypothesis that regional TCRs recognize regional mutations. The tumor nonsynonymous mutation count correlated with the number of expanded alpha and beta TCRs within the tumor.

The library came from 5' RACE. For sequencing, a NextSeq 500 was employed. The TCR library protocol attached a unique molecular identifier to each TCR cDNA molecule to allow correction of PCR and sequencing errors. Concerning the study's data processing: TCR identification, UMI-based error correction and CDR3 extraction were performed with Decombinator tools. TCRs above a frequency of 2 per 1,000, corresponding to the top 1% of the tumor frequency distribution, were defined as expanded. Expanded tumor TCRs statistically deemed absent (corrected P<0.05) from at least one tumor region were classed as regional, and all other expanded tumor TCRs were classed as ubiquitous. Each repertoire was subsampled 100 times to 5,000 TCRs, after which Renyi diversity was computed with the R vegan package. To build CDR3 similarity networks, amino acid triplet string-kernel similarity was used, and CDR3s were connected when their pairwise similarity was above 0.82. TCRdb ran its own pipeline on the public reads, namely fastp trimming at Q25 and MiXCR clone calling, and kept in-frame beta chains. For every CDR3 protein sequence, its rows merge into one entry that carries the most common genes and DNA. The V and J calls here are based on TCRdb, not the publication. In all, the sample holds about 24,000 distinct CDR3 sequences, and approximately 8.8% of those were seen once. The top ten clonotypes cover around 7% of the sample.

Sample time point, as interpreted from the label and publication: sample taken at primary tumor resection. Donors were around 69 patients with early-stage, untreated non-small cell lung cancer from the lung TRACERx cohort. Without any cell sorting, TCR sequencing was performed on whole RNA extracted either from tumor and nontumor lung tissue or from cryopreserved PBMC samples. Only patients for whom sufficient RNA was available from at least two tumor regions were selected for TCR sequencing. A lung pathologist reviewed the tumor and adjacent nontumor lung specimens before the specimens were selected. Comments on this clonotype: Its antigen remains undetermined. Base quality data are lacking; no much larger clone is found one base away.

V is cut by 1 base and J by 4 bases, and the space between the germline ends is 13 bases. The germline V gene specifies SGHVS as CDR1 and FNYEAQ as CDR2. Reading from cysteine to phenylalanine, the CDR3 counts 16 amino acids. The sequence is cut down to CDR3 DNA, 48 bases in frame from base 1. The source is a male donor with early-stage non-small cell lung cancer. The sequence is built from TRBV7-6 and TRBJ2-2, with a tentative D gene TRBD2 over 6 matching bases. Sample: lung tumor tissue, taken at surgery. The DNA sequence is TGTGCCAGCAGCTTAGGGGAGGCAGGTGGCACCGGGGAGCTGTTTTTT. This is translated as CASSLGEAGGTGELFF.